Listed below are T cell receptor beta chains from one sample, sequenced in a study of T cell repertoires in aging, cancer and after chemotherapy. From the multiplex PCR reads, TCRdb called clonotypes with MiXCR, one entry per CDR3 protein. This sample has several thousand distinct CDR3 sequences; roughly 37% occur once, and the top ten carry about 40%. The sample was blood. These receptors originate from a human donor in good health. CDR3s include the opening cysteine and the closing phenylalanine or tryptophan. A D gene is named only where the DNA matches it firmly. Size is stated for part of the rows, as once, few or many counts, or as a class when the clone is expanded.

>TRBV29-1|TRBJ1-2|-|-
TGCAGCGTTCGACAGGCGGCCGTCTATGGCTACACCTTC
CSVRQAAVYGYTF
>TRBV21-1|TRBJ2-3|-|-
TGTGCCAGCAGCAAAGGTGGCGGGGGGGCCACAGATACGCAGTATTTT
CASSKGGGGATDTQYF
>TRBV20-1|TRBJ2-7|-|few
TGCAGTGCTACCCCCAGGGGCGACGAGCAGTACTTC
CSATPRGDEQYF
>TRBV5-4|TRBJ2-7|-|-
TGTGCCAGCAGCCCCGGGACAAATCCCTACGAGCAGTACTTC
CASSPGTNPYEQYF
>TRBV29-1|TRBJ2-1|-|medium-sized
TGCAGCGTCATGAGGGGGATAGGCTACAATGAGCAGTTCTTC
CSVMRGIGYNEQFF
>TRBV19|TRBJ1-1|-|few
TGTGCCAGTACTAAGGGAGTGAGGACTGAAGCTTTCTTT
CASTKGVRTEAFF
>TRBV5-1|TRBJ2-1|-|few
TGCGCCAGCAGCACCGGAGGCACTTTGGGAAGCTCCTACAATGAGCAGTTCTTC
CASSTGGTLGSSYNEQFF
>TRBV6-5|TRBJ2-7|TRBD2|-
TGTGCCAGCAGCTATAGCGGGGCCTACGAGCAGTACTTC
CASSYSGAYEQYF
>TRBV11-3|TRBJ2-2|-|medium-sized
TGTGCCAGCAGCTTACCAGGCCGATACCCCGGGGAGCTGTTTTTT
CASSLPGRYPGELFF
>TRBV29-1|TRBJ2-2|-|medium-sized
TGCAGCGTTGGAGACTATAGCACCGGGGAGCTGTTTTTT
CSVGDYSTGELFF